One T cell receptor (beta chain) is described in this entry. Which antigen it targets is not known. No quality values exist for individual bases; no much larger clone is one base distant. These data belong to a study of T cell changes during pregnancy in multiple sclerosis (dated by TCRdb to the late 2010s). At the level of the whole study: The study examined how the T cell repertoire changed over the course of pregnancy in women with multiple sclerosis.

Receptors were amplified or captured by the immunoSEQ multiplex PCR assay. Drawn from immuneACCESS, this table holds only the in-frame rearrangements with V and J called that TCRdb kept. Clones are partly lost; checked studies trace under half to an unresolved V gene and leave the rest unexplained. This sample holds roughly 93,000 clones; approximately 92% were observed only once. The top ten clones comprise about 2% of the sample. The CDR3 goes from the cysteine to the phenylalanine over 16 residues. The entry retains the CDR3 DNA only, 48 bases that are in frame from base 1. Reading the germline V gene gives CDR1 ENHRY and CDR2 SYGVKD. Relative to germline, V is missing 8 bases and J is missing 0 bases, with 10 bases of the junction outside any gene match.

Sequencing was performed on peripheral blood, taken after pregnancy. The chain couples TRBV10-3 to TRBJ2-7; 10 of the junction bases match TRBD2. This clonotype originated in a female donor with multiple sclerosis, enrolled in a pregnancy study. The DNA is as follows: TGTGCCATCGGCCTAGCGGGAGTTCCTAGCTCCTACGAGCAGTACTTC. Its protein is CAIGLAGVPSSYEQYF.